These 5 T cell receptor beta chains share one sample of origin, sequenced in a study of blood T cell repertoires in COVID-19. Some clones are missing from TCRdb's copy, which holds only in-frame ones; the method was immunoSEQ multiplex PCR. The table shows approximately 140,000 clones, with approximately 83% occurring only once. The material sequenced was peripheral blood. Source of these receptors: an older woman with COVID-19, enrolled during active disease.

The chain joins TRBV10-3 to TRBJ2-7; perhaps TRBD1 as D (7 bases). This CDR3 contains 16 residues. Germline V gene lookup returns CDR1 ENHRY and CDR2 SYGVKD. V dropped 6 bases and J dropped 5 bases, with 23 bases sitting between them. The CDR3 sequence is CAISTGTVGGNHEQYF. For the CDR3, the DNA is TGTGCCATCAGCACAGGGACAGTTGGAGGGAACCACGAGCAGTACTTC.

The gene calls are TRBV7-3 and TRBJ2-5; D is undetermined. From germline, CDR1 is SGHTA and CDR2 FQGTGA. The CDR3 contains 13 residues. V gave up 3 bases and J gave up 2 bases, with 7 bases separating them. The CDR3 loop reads CASSFYPQETQYF. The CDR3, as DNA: TGTGCCAGCAGCTTCTATCCGCAAGAGACCCAGTACTTC.

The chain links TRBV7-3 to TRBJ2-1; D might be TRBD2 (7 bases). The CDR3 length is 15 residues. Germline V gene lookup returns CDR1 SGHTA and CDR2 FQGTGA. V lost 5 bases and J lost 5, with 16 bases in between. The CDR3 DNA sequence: TGTGCCAGCAGCCCTTGGGGGGGCCGGAACAATGAGCAGTTCTTC. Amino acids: CASSPWGGRNNEQFF.

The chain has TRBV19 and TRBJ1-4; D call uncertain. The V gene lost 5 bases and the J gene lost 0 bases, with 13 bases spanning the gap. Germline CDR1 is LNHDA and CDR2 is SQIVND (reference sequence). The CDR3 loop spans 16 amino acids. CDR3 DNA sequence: TGTGCCAGTAGTCCGGGGAGGACGGCAACTAATGAAAAACTGTTTTTT. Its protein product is CASSPGRTATNEKLFF.

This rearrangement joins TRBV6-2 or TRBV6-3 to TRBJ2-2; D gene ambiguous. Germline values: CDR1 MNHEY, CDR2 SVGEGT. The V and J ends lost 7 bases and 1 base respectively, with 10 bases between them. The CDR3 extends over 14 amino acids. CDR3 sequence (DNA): TGTGCCAGCACCCCCCCCGGGAACACCGGGGAGCTGTTTTTT. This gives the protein CASTPPGNTGELFF.